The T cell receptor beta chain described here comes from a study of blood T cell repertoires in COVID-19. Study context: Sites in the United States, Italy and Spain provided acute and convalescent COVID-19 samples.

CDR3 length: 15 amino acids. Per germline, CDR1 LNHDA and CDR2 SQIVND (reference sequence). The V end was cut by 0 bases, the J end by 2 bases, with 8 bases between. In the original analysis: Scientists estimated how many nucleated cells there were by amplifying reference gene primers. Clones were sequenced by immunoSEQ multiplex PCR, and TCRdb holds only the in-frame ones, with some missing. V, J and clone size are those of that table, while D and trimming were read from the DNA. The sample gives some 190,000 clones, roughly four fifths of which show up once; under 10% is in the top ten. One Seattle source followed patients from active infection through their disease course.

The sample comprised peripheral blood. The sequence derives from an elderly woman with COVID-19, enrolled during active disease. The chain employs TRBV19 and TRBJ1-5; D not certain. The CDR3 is CASSIERAGNQPQHF. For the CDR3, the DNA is TGTGCCAGTAGTATAGAGCGGGCTGGCAATCAGCCCCAGCATTTT.